This TCR beta chain was sequenced in a study of cytotoxic CD8 clonotypes in ibrutinib-treated CLL. Study details: Response was recorded as partial in about 24 patients and complete in 2; at median roughly 68 months, around 15 remained remitted and about twelve had progressed.

V gave up 5 bases and J gave up 0 bases; unmatched junction bases: 9. Germline V gene lookup returns CDR1 MNHEY and CDR2 SMNVEV (reference sequence). CDR3 length: 19 residues. Investigators sought sequencing depths of between 1 in 200,000 and 1 in 1 million T cells. TCRdb's table, derived via immunoSEQ multiplex PCR, lists solely in-frame clones and lacks some. The profile shows about 140,000 clones, less than 95% of them singletons. The sequencing here drew on PBMCs, taken after 12 months of ibrutinib treatment. This TCR was sampled from a human donor with chronic lymphocytic leukemia. The chain uses TRBV27 and TRBJ2-1; 14 nucleotides agree with TRBD2. CDR3 DNA: TGTGCCAGCAGTCCCCCGCCGGGGACTAGCGGGAGCTCCTACAATGAGCAGTTCTTC. The encoded protein is CASSPPPGTSGSSYNEQFF.